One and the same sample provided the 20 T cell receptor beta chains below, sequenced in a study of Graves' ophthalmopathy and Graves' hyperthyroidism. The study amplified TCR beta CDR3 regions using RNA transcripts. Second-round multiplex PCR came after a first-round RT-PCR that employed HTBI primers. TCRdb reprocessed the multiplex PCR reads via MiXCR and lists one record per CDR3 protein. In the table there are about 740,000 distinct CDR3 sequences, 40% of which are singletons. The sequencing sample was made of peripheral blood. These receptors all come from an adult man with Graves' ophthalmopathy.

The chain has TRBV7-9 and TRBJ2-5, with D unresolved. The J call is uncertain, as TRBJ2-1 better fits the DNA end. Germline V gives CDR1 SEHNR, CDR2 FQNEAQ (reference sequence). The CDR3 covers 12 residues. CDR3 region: CASSLEGNEQFF. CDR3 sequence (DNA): TGTGCCAGCAGCTTAGAAGGCAATGAGCAGTTCTTC.

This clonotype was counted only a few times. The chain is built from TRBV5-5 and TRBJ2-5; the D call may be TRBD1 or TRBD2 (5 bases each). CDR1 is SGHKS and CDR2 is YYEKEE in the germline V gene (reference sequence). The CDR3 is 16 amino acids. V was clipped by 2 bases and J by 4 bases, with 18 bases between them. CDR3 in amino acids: CASSFLGVGERETQYF. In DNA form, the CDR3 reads TGTGCCAGCAGCTTCCTTGGTGTGGGGGAGCGAGAGACCCAGTACTTC.

The DNA for the CDR3 is TGTGCCAGCAGTTTTGGGACAACAGGAAACACCATATATTTT. It yields the protein CASSFGTTGNTIYF. The chain combines TRBV12-3 or TRBV12-4 with TRBJ1-3; weak D call: TRBD1 (6 bases). This CDR3 comprises 14 residues. V gave up 3 bases and J gave up 4 bases, with 10 bases separating them.

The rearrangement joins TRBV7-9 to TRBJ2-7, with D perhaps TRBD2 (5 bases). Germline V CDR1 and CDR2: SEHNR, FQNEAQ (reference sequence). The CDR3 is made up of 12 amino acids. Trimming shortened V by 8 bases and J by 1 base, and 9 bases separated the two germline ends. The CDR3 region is CASAGDSYEQYF. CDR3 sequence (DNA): TGTGCCAGCGCGGGTGATTCCTACGAGCAGTACTTC.

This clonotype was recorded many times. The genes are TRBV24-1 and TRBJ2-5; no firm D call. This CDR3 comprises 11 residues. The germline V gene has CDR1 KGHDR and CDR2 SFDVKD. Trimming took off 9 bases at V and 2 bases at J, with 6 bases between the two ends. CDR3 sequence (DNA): TGTGCCACCGCCTCACAAGAGACCCAGTACTTC. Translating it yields CATASQETQYF.

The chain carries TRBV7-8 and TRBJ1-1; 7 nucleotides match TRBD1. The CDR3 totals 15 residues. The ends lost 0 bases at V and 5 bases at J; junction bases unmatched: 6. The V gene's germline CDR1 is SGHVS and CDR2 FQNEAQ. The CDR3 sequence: CASSLAQGGLTEAFF. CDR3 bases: TGTGCCAGCAGCTTAGCGCAGGGGGGGTTGACTGAAGCTTTCTTT.

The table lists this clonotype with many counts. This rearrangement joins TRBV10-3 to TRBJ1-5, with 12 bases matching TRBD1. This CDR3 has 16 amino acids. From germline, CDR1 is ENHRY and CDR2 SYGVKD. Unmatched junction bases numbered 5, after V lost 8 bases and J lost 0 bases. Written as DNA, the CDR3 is TGTGCCATCTCAGGGACAGGGGGCAATAGCAATCAGCCCCAGCATTTT. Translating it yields CAISGTGGNSNQPQHF.

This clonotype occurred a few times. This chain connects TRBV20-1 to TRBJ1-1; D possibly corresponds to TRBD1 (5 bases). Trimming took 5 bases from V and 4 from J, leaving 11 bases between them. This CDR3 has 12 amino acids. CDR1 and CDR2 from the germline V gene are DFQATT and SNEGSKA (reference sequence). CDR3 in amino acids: CSAWGDLTEAFF. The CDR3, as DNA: TGCAGTGCTTGGGGGGATCTCACTGAAGCTTTCTTT.

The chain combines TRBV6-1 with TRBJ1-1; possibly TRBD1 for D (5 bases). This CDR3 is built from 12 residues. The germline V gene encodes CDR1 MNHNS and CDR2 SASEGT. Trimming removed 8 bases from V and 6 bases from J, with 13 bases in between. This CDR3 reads CASGGVPAEAFF. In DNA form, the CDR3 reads TGTGCCAGCGGGGGGGTACCGGCTGAAGCTTTCTTT.

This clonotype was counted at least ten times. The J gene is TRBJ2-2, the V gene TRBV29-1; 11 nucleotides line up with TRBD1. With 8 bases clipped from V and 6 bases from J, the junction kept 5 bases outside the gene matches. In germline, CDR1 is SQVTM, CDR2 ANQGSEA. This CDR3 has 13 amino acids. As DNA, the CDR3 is TGCAGCATGGACAGGGGGCCTGCCGGGGAGCTGTTTTTT. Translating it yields CSMDRGPAGELFF.

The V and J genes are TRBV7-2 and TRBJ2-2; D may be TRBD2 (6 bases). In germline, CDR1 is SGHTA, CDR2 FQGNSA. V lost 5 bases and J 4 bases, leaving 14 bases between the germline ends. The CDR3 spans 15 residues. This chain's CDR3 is CASSREASVTGELFF. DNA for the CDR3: TGTGCCAGCAGCCGAGAAGCTAGCGTCACCGGGGAGCTGTTTTTT. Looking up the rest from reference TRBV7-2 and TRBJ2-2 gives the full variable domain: GAGVSQSPSNKVTEKGKDVELRCDPISGHTALYWYRQSLGQGLEFLIYFQGNSAPDKSGLPSDRFSAERTGGSVSTLTIQRTQQEDSAVYLCASSREASVTGELFFGEGSRLTVL.

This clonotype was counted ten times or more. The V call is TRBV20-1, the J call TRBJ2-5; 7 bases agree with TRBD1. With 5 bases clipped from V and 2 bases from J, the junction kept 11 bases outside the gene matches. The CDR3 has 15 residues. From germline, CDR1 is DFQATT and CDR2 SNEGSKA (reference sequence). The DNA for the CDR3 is TGCAGTGCTCCCCGTCACGACAGGGCGCAAGAGACCCAGTACTTC. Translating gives CSAPRHDRAQETQYF.

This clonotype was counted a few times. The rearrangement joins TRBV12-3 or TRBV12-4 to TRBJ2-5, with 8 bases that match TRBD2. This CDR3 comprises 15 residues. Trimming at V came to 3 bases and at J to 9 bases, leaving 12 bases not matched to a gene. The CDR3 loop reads CASSFELADPMAQYF. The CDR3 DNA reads TGTGCCAGCAGTTTTGAACTAGCGGATCCCATGGCCCAGTACTTC.

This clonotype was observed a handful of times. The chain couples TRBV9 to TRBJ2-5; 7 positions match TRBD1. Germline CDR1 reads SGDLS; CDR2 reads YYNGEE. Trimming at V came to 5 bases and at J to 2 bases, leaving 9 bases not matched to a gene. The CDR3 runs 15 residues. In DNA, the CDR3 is TGTGCCAGCAGTTACTATGGGACAGCACAAGAGACCCAGTACTTC. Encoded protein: CASSYYGTAQETQYF.

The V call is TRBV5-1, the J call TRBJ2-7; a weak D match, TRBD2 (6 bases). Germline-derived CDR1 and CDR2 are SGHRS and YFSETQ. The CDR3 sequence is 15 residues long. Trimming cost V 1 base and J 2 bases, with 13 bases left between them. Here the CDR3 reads CASSLRREKTYEQYF. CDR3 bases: TGCGCCAGCAGCTTGAGGCGGGAAAAGACCTACGAGCAGTACTTC.

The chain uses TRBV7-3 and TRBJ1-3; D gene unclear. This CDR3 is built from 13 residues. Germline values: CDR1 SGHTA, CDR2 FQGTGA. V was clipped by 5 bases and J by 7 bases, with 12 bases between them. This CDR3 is CASSLGGENTIYF. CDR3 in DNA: TGTGCCAGCAGCCTGGGCGGCGAGAACACCATATATTTT.

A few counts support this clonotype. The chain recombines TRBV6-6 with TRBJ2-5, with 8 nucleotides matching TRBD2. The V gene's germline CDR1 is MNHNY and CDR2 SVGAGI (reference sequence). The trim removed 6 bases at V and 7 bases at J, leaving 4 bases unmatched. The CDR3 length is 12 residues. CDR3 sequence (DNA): TGTGCCAGCAGACGCCGGGAGGGGACCCAGTACTTC. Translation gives CASRRREGTQYF.

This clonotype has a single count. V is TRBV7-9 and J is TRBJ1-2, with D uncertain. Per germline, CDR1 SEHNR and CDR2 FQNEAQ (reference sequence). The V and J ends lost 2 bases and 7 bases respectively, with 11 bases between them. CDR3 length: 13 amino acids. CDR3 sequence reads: CASSLSAVAGYTF. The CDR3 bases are TGTGCCAGCAGCTTAAGCGCGGTAGCTGGCTACACCTTC.

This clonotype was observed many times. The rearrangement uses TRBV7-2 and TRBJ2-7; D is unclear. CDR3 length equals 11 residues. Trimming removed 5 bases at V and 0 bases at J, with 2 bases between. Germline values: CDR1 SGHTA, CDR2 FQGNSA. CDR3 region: CASSNSYEQYF. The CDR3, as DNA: TGTGCCAGCAGCAACTCCTACGAGCAGTACTTC. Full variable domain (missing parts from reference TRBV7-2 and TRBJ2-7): GAGVSQSPSNKVTEKGKDVELRCDPISGHTALYWYRQSLGQGLEFLIYFQGNSAPDKSGLPSDRFSAERTGGSVSTLTIQRTQQEDSAVYLCASSNSYEQYFGPGTRLTVT.

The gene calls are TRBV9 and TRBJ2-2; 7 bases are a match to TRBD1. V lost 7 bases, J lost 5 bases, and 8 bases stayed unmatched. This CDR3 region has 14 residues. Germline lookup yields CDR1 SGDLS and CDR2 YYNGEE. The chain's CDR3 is CASSLTGATGELFF. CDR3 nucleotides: TGTGCCAGCTCCCTTACAGGGGCAACCGGGGAGCTGTTTTTT. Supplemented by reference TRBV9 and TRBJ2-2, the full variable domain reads DSGVTQTPKHLITATGQRVTLRCSPRSGDLSVYWYQQSLDQGLQFLIQYYNGEERAKGNILERFSAQQFPDLHSELNLSSLELGDSALYFCASSLTGATGELFFGEGSRLTVL.